This T cell receptor beta chain was retrieved from a study of CD8 T cells in Susac syndrome. Reverse transcription of roughly 0.5 to 1 ug RNA was performed with random hexamers. Amplification of TCR beta CDR3 was carried out by immunoSEQ multiplex PCR, which covered 54 Vbeta and 13 Jbeta segments. Each CDR3 protein gets one entry after TCRdb re-called the immunoSEQ multiplex PCR reads with MiXCR. This sample has around 190,000 distinct CDR3 sequences, with 85% to 95% found just once. In contrast to the negatively isolated CD8+ and CD4+ T cells, TEMRA cells were FACS-enriched. The sample was CD4+ T cells from PBMCs. The receptor's source is a human donor in good health.

The CDR3 is CASGTRNSPLHF. The CDR3 bases are TGCGCCAGCGGGACTAGGAATTCACCCCTCCACTTT. J is TRBJ1-6 and V is TRBV4-1; D may be TRBD1 (5 bases). Germline V gives CDR1 MGHRA, CDR2 YSYEKL. V dropped 8 bases and J dropped 7 bases, with 9 bases sitting between them. The length of the CDR3 is 12 residues.